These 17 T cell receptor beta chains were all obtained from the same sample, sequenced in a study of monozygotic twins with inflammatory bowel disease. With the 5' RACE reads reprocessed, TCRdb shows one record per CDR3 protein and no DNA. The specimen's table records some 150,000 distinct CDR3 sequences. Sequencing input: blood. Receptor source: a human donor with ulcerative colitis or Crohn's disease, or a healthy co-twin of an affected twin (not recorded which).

The CDR3 reads CASRLLAGGSYEQYF. The chain uses TRBV5-5 and TRBJ2-7; TCRdb names TRBD2, which stays unverified in the absence of DNA. CDR3 length equals 15 residues. CDR1 is SGHKS, CDR2 YYEKEE, per germline (reference sequence).

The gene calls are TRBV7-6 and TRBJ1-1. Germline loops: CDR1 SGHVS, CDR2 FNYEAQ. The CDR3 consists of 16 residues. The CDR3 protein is CASSLVGLRGNTEAFF.

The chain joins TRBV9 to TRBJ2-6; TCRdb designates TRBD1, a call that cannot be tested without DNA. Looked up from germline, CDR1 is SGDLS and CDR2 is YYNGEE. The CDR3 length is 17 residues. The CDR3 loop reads CASSPIQGNSGANVLTF.

The CDR3 here is CASSVDLSNQPQHF. The chain carries TRBV9 and TRBJ1-5. The CDR3 has 14 residues. Germline-derived CDR1 and CDR2 are SGDLS and YYNGEE.

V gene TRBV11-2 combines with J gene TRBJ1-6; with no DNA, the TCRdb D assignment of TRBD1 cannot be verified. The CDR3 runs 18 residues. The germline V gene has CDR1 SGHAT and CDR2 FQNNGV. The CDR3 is CASSLVGRDHGLNSPLHF.

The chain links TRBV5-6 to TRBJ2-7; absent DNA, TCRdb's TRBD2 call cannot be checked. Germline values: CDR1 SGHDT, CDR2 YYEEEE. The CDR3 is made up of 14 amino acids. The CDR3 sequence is CASSYRDWPYEQYF.

Here the CDR3 reads CASSLVAGDRYNEQFF. The rearrangement joins TRBV7-8 to TRBJ2-1; TCRdb proposes TRBD2, but this gene call is untestable without DNA. The germline CDR1 and CDR2 sequences are SGHVS and FQNEAQ. CDR3 length equals 16 residues.

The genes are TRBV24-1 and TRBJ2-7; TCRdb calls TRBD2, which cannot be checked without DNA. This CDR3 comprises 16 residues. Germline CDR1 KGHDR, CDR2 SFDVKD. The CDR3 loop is CATSALSGRANYEQYF.

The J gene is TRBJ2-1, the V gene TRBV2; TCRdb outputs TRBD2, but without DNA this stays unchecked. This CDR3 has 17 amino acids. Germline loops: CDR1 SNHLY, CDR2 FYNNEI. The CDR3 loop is CASSVLLAGGPDNEQFF.

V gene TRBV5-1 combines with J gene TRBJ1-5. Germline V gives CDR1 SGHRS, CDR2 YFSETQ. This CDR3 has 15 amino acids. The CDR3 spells CASREGSGSNQPQHF.

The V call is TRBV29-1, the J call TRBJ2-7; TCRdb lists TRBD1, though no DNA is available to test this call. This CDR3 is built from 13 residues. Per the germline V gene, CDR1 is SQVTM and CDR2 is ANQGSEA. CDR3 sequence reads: CSVADGRGYEQYF.

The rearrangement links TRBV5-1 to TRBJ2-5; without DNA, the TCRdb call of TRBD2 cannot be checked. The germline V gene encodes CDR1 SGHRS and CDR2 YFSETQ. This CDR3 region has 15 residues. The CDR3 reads CASSLDSGRRETQYF. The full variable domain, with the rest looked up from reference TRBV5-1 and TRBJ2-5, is KAGVTQTPRYLIKTRGQQVTLSCSPISGHRSVSWYQQTPGQGLQFLFEYFSETQRNKGNFPGRFSGRQFSNSRSEMNVSTLELGDSALYLCASSLDSGRRETQYFGPGTRLLVL.

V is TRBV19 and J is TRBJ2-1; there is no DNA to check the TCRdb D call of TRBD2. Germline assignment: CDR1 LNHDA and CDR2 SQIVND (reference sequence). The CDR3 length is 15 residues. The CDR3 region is CASKVVGGRQDEQFF.

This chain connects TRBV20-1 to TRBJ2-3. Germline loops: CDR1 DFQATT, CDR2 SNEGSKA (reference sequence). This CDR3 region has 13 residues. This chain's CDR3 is CSARAVREDTQYF.

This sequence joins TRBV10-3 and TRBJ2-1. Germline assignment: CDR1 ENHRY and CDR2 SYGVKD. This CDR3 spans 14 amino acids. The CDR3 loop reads CAITRNGIYNEQFF.

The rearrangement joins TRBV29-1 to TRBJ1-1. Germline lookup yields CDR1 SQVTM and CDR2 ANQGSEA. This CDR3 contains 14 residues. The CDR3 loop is CSVAETGYYTEAFF.

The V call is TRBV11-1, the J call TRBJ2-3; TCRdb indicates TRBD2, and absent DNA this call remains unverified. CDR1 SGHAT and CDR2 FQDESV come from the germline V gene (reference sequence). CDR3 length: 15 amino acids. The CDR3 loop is CASLGLAGVGDTQYF.